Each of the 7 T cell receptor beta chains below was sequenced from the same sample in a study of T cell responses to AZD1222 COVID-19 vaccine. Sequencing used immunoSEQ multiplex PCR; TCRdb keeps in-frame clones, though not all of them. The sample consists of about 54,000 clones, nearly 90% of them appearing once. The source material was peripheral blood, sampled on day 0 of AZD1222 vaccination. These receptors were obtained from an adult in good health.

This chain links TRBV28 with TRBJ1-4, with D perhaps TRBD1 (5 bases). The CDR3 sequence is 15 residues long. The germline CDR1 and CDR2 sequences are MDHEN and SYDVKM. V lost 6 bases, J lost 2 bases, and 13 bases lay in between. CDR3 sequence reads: CASSSPGGTNEKLFF. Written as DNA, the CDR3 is TGTGCCAGCAGCTCCCCCGGGGGTACTAATGAAAAACTGTTTTTT.

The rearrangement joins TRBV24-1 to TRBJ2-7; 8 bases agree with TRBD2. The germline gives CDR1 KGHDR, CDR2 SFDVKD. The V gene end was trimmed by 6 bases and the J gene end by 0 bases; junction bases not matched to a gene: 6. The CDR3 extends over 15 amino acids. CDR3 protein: CATSRGGANSYEQYF. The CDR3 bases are TGTGCCACCAGTCGGGGGGGGGCGAACTCCTACGAGCAGTACTTC.

This CDR3 is CASSYRGTPYEQYF. CDR3 in DNA: TGTGCCAGCAGTTACCGAGGGACCCCCTACGAGCAGTACTTC. This sequence joins TRBV6-5 and TRBJ2-7; D possibly uses TRBD1 or TRBD2 (5 bases each). The CDR3 is 14 amino acids. Germline V gene data show CDR1 as MNHEY and CDR2 as SVGAGI. The ends were cut back, 2 bases at V and 2 bases at J, with 10 bases in the middle.

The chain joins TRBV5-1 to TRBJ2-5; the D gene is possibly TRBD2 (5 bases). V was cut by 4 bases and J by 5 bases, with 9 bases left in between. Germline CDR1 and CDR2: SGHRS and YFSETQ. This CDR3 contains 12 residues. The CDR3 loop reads CASSAAGETQYF. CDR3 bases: TGCGCCAGCAGCGCGGCGGGTGAGACCCAGTACTTC.

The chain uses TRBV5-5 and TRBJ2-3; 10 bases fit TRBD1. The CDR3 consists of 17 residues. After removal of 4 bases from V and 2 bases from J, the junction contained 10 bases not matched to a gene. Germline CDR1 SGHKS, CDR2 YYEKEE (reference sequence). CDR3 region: CASSDAPGQGNTDTQYF. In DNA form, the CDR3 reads TGTGCCAGCAGCGACGCCCCGGGACAGGGGAACACAGATACGCAGTATTTT.

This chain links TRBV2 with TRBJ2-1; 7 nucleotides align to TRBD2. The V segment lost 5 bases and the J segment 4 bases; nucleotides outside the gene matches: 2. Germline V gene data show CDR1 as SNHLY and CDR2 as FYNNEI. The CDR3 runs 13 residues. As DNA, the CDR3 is TGTGCCAGCAGTTGGACTAGGTACAATGAGCAGTTCTTC. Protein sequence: CASSWTRYNEQFF.

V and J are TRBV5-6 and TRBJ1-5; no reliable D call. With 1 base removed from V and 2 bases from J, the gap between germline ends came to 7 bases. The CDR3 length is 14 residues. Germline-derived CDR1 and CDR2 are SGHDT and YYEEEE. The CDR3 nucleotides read TGTGCCAGCAGCTTGCCTGGTGGCAATCAGCCCCAGCATTTT. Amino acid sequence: CASSLPGGNQPQHF.